This TCR beta chain originates from a study of OX40 agonist ivuxolimab in advanced cancers. The study's findings and limits: Which antigen the expanded peripheral T cells recognized is unknown. Partial responders treated at 0.1-3.0 mg/kg exhibited clonal expansion among the lowest measured.

Libraries were prepared by immunoSEQ multiplex PCR; TCRdb keeps only in-frame clonotypes and omits some of them. Of over 65,000 clones in the sample, about 84% were seen once. The CDR3 is 17 residues long. Remarks on this clone: What it binds is unknown.

This rearrangement joins TRBV21-1 to TRBJ1-1; the DNA was not compared with TRBD1, the D call given in the table. TRBV21-1 is given as a pseudogene. This specimen consisted of CD4+ or CD8+ T cells sorted from blood, obtained in a trial of the OX40 agonist ivuxolimab. The TCR originated in an adult with an advanced solid tumor such as melanoma, head and neck, liver or kidney cancer. CDR3 sequence: CASSNNRVPFMNTEAFF. CDR3 DNA: TGTGCCAGCAGCAATAACAGGGTACCATTTATGAACACTGAAGCTTTCTTT.